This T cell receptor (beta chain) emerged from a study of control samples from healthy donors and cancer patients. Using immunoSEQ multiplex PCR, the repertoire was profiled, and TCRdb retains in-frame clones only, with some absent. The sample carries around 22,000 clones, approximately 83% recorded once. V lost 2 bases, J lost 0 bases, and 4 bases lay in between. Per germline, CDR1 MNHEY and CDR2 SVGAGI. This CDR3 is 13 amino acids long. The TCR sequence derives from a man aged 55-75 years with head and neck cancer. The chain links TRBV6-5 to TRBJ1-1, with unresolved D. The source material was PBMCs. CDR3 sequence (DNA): TGTGCCAGCAGTTACGGGATGAACACTGAAGCTTTCTTT. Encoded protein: CASSYGMNTEAFF.